This T cell receptor (beta chain) was retrieved from a study of blood T cells in healthy people across ages. Notes on the study in general: Considered underestimates were the diversity estimates obtained from one million T cells.

Trimming shortened V by 1 base and J by 2 bases, and 12 bases separated the two germline ends. The V gene's germline CDR1 is SGHDT and CDR2 YYEEEE. CDR3 length: 15 residues. This clonotype was seen a handful of times. The antigen remains undetermined. A second PCR, run for about 6 to 11 cycles, used a sample-barcoded 5' primer plus a J-beta primer mix. TCRdb independently ran MiXCR on the 5' RACE reads; one entry per CDR3 protein. The repertoire holds about 1 million distinct CDR3 sequences, with 25% as singletons. These data also featured in a second study, about T cells of mothers and their children. As that study records: The donors comprised several children and their three healthy Caucasian mothers. The M1S primer of the second PCR added sample barcodes and 2-4 random nucleotides.

The clonotype originates from a girl aged 2-10 years in good health. V and J are TRBV5-6 and TRBJ2-5; D is unclear. The specimen was blood. The CDR3 reads CASSLTPNGQETQYF. DNA of the CDR3: TGTGCCAGCAGCTTGACCCCCAACGGTCAAGAGACCCAGTACTTC.